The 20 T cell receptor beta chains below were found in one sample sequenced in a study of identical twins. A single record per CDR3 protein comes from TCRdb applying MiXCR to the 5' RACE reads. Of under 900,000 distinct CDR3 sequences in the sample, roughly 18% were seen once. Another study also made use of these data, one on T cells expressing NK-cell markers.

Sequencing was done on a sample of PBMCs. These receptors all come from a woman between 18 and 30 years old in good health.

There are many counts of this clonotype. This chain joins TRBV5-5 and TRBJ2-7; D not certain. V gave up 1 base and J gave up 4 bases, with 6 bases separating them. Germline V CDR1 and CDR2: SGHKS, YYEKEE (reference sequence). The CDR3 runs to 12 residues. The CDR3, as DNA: TGTGCCAGCAGCTTGCAGAATTACGAGCAGTACTTC. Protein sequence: CASSLQNYEQYF.

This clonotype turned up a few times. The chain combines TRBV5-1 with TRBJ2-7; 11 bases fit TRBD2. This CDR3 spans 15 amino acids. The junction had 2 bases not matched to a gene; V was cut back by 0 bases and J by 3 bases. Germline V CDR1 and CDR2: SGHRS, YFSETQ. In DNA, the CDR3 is TGCGCCAGCAGCTTGGCCGGGACTAGCGGCTACGAGCAGTACTTC. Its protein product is CASSLAGTSGYEQYF.

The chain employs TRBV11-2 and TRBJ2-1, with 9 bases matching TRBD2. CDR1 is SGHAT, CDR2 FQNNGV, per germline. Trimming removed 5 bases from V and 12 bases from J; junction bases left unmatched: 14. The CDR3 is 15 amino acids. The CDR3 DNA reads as TGTGCCAGCAGCCTGGAAGCGGGAGGTGTGGCTCGGCAGTTCTTC. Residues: CASSLEAGGVARQFF. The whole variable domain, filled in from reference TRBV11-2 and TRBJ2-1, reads EAGVAQSPRYKIIEKRQSVAFWCNPISGHATLYWYQQILGQGPKLLIQFQNNGVVDDSQLPKDRFSAERLKGVDSTLKIQPAKLEDSAVYLCASSLEAGGVARQFFGPGTRLTVL.

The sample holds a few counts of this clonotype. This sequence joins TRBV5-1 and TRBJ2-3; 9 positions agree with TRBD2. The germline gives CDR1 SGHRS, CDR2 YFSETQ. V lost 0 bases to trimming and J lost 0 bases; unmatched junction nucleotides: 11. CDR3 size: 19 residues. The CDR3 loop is CASSLGALRLAVSTDTQYF. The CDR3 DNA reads TGCGCCAGCAGCTTGGGCGCCCTCAGACTAGCGGTTAGCACAGATACGCAGTATTTT.

CDR3 amino acids: CASSQTYTETDTQYF. The CDR3 DNA reads TGTGCCAGCAGCCAGACTTATACAGAGACAGATACGCAGTATTTT. The V call is TRBV7-7, the J call TRBJ2-3; D is undetermined. V was clipped by 5 bases and J by 3 bases, with 15 bases between them. The V gene's germline CDR1 is SSHAT and CDR2 FNYEAQ (reference sequence). CDR3 length: 15 amino acids.

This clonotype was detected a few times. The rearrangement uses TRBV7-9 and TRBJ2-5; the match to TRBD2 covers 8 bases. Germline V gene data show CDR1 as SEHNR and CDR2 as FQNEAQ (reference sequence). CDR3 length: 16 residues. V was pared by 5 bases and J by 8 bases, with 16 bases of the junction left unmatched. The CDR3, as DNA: TGTGCCAGCAGCCCCGGTGGAGCGGGAGTATCATATACCCAGTACTTC. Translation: CASSPGGAGVSYTQYF.

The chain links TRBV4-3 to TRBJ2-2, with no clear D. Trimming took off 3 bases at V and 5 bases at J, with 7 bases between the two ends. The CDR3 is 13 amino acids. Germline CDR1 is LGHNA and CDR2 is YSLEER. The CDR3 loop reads CASSQGQTGELFF. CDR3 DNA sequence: TGCGCCAGCAGCCAGGGCCAAACCGGGGAGCTGTTTTTT.

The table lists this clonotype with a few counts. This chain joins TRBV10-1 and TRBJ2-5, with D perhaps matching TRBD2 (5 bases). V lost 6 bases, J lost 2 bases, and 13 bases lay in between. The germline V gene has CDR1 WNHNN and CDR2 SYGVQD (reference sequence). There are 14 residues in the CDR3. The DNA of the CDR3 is TGCGCCAGCAGCGGCGGACGGACTCAAGAGACCCAGTACTTC. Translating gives CASSGGRTQETQYF.

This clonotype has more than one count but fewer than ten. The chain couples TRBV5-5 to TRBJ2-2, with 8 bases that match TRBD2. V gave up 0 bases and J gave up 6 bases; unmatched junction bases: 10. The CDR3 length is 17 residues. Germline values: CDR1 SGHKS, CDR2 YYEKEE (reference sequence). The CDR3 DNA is TGTGCCAGCAGCTTGGGCATAGCGGGGAGCAATCCCGGGGAGCTGTTTTTT. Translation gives CASSLGIAGSNPGELFF.

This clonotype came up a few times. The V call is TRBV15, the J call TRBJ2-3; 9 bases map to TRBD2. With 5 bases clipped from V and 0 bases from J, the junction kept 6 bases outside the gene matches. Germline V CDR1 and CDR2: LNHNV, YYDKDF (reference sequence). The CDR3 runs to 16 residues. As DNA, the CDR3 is TGTGCCACCAGCCGAGGACTAGCGATAAGCACAGATACGCAGTATTTT. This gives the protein CATSRGLAISTDTQYF. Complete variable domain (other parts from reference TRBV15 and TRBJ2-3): DAMVIQNPRYQVTQFGKPVTLSCSQTLNHNVMYWYQQKSSQAPKLLFHYYDKDFNNEADTPDNFQSRRPNTSFCFLDIRSPGLGDTAMYLCATSRGLAISTDTQYFGPGTRLTVL.

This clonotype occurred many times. CDR3 protein: CASSLDRPENTEAFF. CDR3 bases: TGCGCCAGCAGCCTCGACAGGCCCGAGAACACTGAAGCTTTCTTT. The rearrangement links TRBV5-1 to TRBJ1-1; the D gene is possibly TRBD1 (6 bases). Trimming removed 4 bases at V and 1 base at J, with 14 bases between. Germline assignment: CDR1 SGHRS and CDR2 YFSETQ. This CDR3 comprises 15 residues.

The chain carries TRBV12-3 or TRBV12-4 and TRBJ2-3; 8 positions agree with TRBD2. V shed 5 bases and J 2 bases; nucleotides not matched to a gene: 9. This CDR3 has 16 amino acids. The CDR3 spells CASSGSGGGFTDTQYF. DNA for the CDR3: TGTGCCAGCAGTGGATCGGGGGGGGGTTTCACAGATACGCAGTATTTT.

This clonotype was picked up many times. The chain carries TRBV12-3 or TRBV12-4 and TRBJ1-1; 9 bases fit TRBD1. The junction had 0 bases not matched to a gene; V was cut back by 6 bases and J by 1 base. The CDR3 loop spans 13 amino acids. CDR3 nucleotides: TGTGCCAGCAGGGACAGGGGGAACACTGAAGCTTTCTTT. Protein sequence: CASRDRGNTEAFF.

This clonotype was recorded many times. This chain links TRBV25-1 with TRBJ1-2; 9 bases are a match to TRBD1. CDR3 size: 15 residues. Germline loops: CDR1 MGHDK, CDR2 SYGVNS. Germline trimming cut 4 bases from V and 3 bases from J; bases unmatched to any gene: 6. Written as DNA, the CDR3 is TGTGCCAGCAGTGTCACGGGACAGGGAGACTATGGCTACACCTTC. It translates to CASSVTGQGDYGYTF.

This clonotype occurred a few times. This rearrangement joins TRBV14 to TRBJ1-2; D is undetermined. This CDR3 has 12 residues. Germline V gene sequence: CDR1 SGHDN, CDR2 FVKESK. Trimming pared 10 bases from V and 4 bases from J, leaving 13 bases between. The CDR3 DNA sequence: TGTGCCACGGCAGGAGTGGTCTATGGCTACACCTTC. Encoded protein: CATAGVVYGYTF.

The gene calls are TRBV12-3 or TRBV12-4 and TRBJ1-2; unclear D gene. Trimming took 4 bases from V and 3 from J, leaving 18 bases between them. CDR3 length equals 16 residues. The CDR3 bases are TGTGCCAGCAGTTCCCTCCCCAGAGATCTTCACTATGGCTACACCTTC. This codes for CASSSLPRDLHYGYTF.

CDR3 sequence reads: CSARDRTLQDTQYF. In DNA form, the CDR3 reads TGCAGTGCTAGGGACAGAACCTTGCAAGATACGCAGTATTTT. The chain has TRBV20-1 and TRBJ2-3; tentatively, D is TRBD1 (6 bases). CDR1 is DFQATT and CDR2 is SNEGSKA in the germline V gene (reference sequence). Trimming removed 3 bases at V and 5 bases at J, with 15 bases between. The CDR3 is made up of 14 amino acids.

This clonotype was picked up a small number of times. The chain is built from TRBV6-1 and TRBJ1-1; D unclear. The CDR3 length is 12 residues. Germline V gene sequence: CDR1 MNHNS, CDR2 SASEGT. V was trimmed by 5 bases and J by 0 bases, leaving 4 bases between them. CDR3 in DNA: TGTGCCAGCAGTCATATGAACACTGAAGCTTTCTTT. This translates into CASSHMNTEAFF.

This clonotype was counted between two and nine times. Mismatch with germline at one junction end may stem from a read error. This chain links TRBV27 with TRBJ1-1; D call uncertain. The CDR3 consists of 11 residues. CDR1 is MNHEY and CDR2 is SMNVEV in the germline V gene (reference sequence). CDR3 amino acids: CASLRNNEAFF. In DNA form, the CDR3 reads TGTGCCAGCCTAAGGAACAATGAAGCTTTCTTT.

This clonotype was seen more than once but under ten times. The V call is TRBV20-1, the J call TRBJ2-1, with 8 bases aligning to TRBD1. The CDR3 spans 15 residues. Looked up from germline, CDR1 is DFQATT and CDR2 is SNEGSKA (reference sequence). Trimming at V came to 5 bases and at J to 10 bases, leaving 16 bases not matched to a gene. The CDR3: CSAFNRDRSFREQFF. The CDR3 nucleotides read TGCAGTGCTTTTAACCGGGACAGGAGCTTTCGGGAGCAGTTCTTC.